The 27 T cell receptor beta chains listed next were all sequenced from one sample in a study of T cells after yellow fever vaccination. TCRdb fed the 5' RACE reads into MiXCR, producing one record per CDR3 protein. This table has a few hundred thousand distinct CDR3 sequences, around a sixth appearing once. Specimen: PBMCs, collected before the yellow fever booster vaccination. These receptors came from a man aged 18 to 35 who received the YFV17D yellow fever vaccine.

V and J are TRBV9 and TRBJ2-2; no firm D call. There are 13 residues in the CDR3. Germline CDR1 SGDLS, CDR2 YYNGEE. The germline V and J ends were trimmed by 3 bases and 7 bases, with 10 bases remaining between them. CDR3 in DNA: TGTGCCAGCAGCGGGCTTGTAGGCGGGGAGCTGTTTTTT. Encoded protein: CASSGLVGGELFF.

This clonotype was observed a few times. The chain combines TRBV6-5 with TRBJ1-4; D remains unclear. Trimming left V 2 bases short and J 15 bases short, with 10 bases between. Germline-derived CDR1 and CDR2 are MNHEY and SVGAGI. This CDR3 is built from 11 residues. CDR3 protein: CASSYSGVVFF. The CDR3 DNA reads as TGTGCCAGCAGTTACAGTGGGGTCGTGTTTTTT.

This clonotype was detected a few times. The chain couples TRBV20-1 to TRBJ2-5, with D hard to call. Germline CDR1 is DFQATT and CDR2 is SNEGSKA (reference sequence). This CDR3 is 11 amino acids long. Trimming pared 5 bases from V and 5 bases from J, leaving 9 bases between. The CDR3 here is CSASGHETQYF. In nucleotides, the CDR3 is TGCAGTGCTTCCGGGCATGAGACCCAGTACTTC.

A few counts support this clonotype. J is TRBJ2-4 and V is TRBV9; tentatively, D is TRBD2 (5 bases). Deletions cut 0 bases from V and 3 bases from J, with 10 bases between. Per germline, CDR1 SGDLS and CDR2 YYNGEE. The CDR3 is 15 amino acids. CDR3 region: CASSVAGLSKNIQYF. DNA of the CDR3: TGTGCCAGCAGCGTAGCGGGGTTGAGCAAAAACATTCAGTACTTC.

The chain is built from TRBV20-1 and TRBJ2-3; D tentatively reads TRBD1 or TRBD2 (6 bases each). Germline assignment: CDR1 DFQATT and CDR2 SNEGSKA (reference sequence). The CDR3 totals 14 residues. The V and J ends lost 6 bases and 2 bases respectively, with 15 bases between them. The CDR3 DNA sequence: TGCAGTGCCCCTGGGGGGCGGGTCACAGATACGCAGTATTTT. The encoded protein is CSAPGGRVTDTQYF.

In this sample, this clonotype turned up a few times. The chain links TRBV10-3 to TRBJ1-1; D is ambiguous. V was trimmed by 0 bases and J by 6 bases, leaving 14 bases between them. Germline V gene data show CDR1 as ENHRY and CDR2 as SYGVKD. The CDR3 is made up of 15 amino acids. The CDR3 DNA is TGTGCCATCAGTGAGTCGTCCGTGGAATCGGCTGAAGCTTTCTTT. Translated, it gives CAISESSVESAEAFF.

The V gene is TRBV7-3, the J gene TRBJ2-1; D unresolved. The CDR3 spans 13 residues. V lost 4 bases to trimming and J lost 5 bases, with 9 bases between them. Germline V lookup: CDR1 SGHTA, CDR2 FQGTGA. CDR3 DNA: TGTGCCAGCAGCTCCCGGCCCGACAATGAGCAGTTCTTC. Protein product: CASSSRPDNEQFF.

This clonotype has just a few counts. This chain's CDR3 is CASSFVRGQGAFEQYF. Written as DNA, the CDR3 is TGTGCCAGCAGCTTCGTGAGGGGACAGGGGGCCTTCGAGCAGTACTTC. The chain carries TRBV5-6 and TRBJ2-7; TRBD1 matches at 12 bases. V was clipped by 2 bases and J by 6 bases; unmatched bases: 9. Germline V CDR1 and CDR2: SGHDT, YYEEEE. The CDR3 totals 16 residues.

V gene TRBV5-1 combines with J gene TRBJ2-5, with D uncertain. This CDR3 has 13 amino acids. Germline V gene data show CDR1 as SGHRS and CDR2 as YFSETQ. Trimming removed 4 bases from V and 1 base from J, with 8 bases in between. The CDR3 DNA is TGCGCCAGCAGCGGCCGATCCCAAGAGACCCAGTACTTC. It codes for CASSGRSQETQYF.

V gene TRBV12-3 or TRBV12-4 combines with J gene TRBJ1-2; D might be TRBD1 (6 bases). This CDR3 spans 13 amino acids. V shed 5 bases and J shed 8 bases, with 15 bases lying between them. The CDR3 sequence: CASSPGGQRGYTF. The CDR3 region has the DNA TGTGCCAGCAGTCCGGGTGGACAGCGCGGCTACACCTTC.

This chain uses TRBV7-2 with TRBJ2-4; D may be TRBD1 (5 bases). This CDR3 region has 15 residues. The V gene lost 1 base and the J gene lost 8 bases, with 15 bases spanning the gap. Germline loops: CDR1 SGHTA, CDR2 FQGNSA. CDR3 nucleotides: TGTGCCAGCAGCTTAGTTTATGGCAGGGATGACATTCAGTACTTC. It yields the protein CASSLVYGRDDIQYF.

The rearrangement joins TRBV7-8 to TRBJ1-5; D is unclear. The CDR3 sequence is 16 residues long. V was pared by 4 bases and J by 0 bases, with 13 bases between. Germline V gene data show CDR1 as SGHVS and CDR2 as FQNEAQ. This CDR3 is CASSWGRYHSNQPQHF. DNA for the CDR3: TGTGCCAGCAGCTGGGGTAGATACCATAGCAATCAGCCCCAGCATTTT.

J is TRBJ2-7 and V is TRBV11-2; TRBD1 is a possible D gene (6 bases). V was pared by 6 bases and J by 6 bases, with 18 bases between. Germline-derived CDR1 and CDR2 are SGHAT and FQNNGV. The CDR3 consists of 14 residues. CDR3 residues: CASSSQGASGEQYV. CDR3 DNA sequence: TGTGCCAGCAGTTCACAGGGAGCGTCCGGCGAGCAGTACGTC.

The gene calls are TRBV18 and TRBJ2-7; D unresolved. Per the germline V gene, CDR1 is KGHSH and CDR2 is LQKENI. V was shortened by 4 bases and J by 7 bases, with 11 bases between the two germline ends. The length of the CDR3 is 12 residues. The CDR3 DNA is TGTGCCAGCTCACGAGGCCTCCGGGAGCAGTACTTC. Translating it yields CASSRGLREQYF.

This clonotype has just a few counts. This chain links TRBV10-3 with TRBJ2-3; 8 bases match TRBD1. The CDR3 has 14 amino acids. Germline V gives CDR1 ENHRY, CDR2 SYGVKD. V lost 4 bases and J lost 7; bases outside the gene matches: 7. The CDR3, as DNA: TGTGCCATCAGTGGGAGGGACAGGATGAATACGCAGTATTTT. Protein: CAISGRDRMNTQYF.

This clonotype was found a few times. This rearrangement joins TRBV11-2 to TRBJ2-5; 7 nucleotides line up with TRBD1. The CDR3 runs to 15 residues. V dropped 5 bases and J dropped 2; count of bases not matched to a gene: 8. Germline CDR1 and CDR2: SGHAT and FQNNGV. CDR3 loop: CASSPFGTAQETQYF. The CDR3 DNA reads TGTGCCAGCAGCCCATTCGGGACAGCTCAAGAGACCCAGTACTTC. Full variable domain (missing parts from reference TRBV11-2 and TRBJ2-5): EAGVAQSPRYKIIEKRQSVAFWCNPISGHATLYWYQQILGQGPKLLIQFQNNGVVDDSQLPKDRFSAERLKGVDSTLKIQPAKLEDSAVYLCASSPFGTAQETQYFGPGTRLLVL.

This clonotype was seen only a few times. This chain uses TRBV9 with TRBJ2-1; 7 positions match TRBD2. The V gene end was trimmed by 4 bases and the J gene end by 9 bases; junction bases not matched to a gene: 7. The CDR3 has 13 residues. Germline V gene sequence: CDR1 SGDLS, CDR2 YYNGEE. The CDR3 reads CASSLGGSGEQFF. The CDR3 DNA is TGTGCCAGCAGCTTGGGGGGGTCTGGTGAGCAGTTCTTC.

The chain carries TRBV10-1 and TRBJ2-2, with TRBD2 matching over 10 bases. V lost 5 bases and J lost 4; bases outside the gene matches: 4. The germline V gene has CDR1 WNHNN and CDR2 SYGVQD (reference sequence). The CDR3 has 15 amino acids. The CDR3 loop is CASSFSGGFTGELFF. The CDR3 region has the DNA TGCGCCAGCAGTTTTAGCGGGGGGTTCACCGGGGAGCTGTTTTTT.

This clonotype was observed a few times. The CDR3 region is CASSYVDGDGYTF. Here the CDR3 DNA reads TGTGCCAGCAGTTACGTGGACGGGGACGGCTACACCTTC. This chain joins TRBV6-5 and TRBJ1-2; D is perhaps TRBD1 (5 bases). CDR1 is MNHEY, CDR2 SVGAGI, per germline. Trimming took off 2 bases at V and 8 bases at J, with 12 bases between the two ends. This CDR3 contains 13 residues.

The chain has TRBV19 and TRBJ1-2; a possible D gene is TRBD1 (6 bases). The V gene's germline CDR1 is LNHDA and CDR2 SQIVND (reference sequence). The CDR3 is made up of 15 amino acids. V lost 8 bases and J lost 8, with 24 bases in between. CDR3 amino acids: CASSSSLATGRGYTF. CDR3 bases: TGTGCCAGTTCCTCCTCCCTTGCCACAGGGAGAGGCTACACCTTC.

The chain links TRBV7-2 to TRBJ2-7; 10 nucleotides match TRBD1. The germline V gene has CDR1 SGHTA and CDR2 FQGNSA. The ends lost 4 bases at V and 11 bases at J; junction bases unmatched: 17. The CDR3 length is 16 residues. The CDR3 reads CASSSEYPGTGDWKYF. In nucleotides, the CDR3 is TGTGCCAGCAGCTCCGAATACCCCGGGACAGGGGATTGGAAGTACTTC.

This clonotype turned up a few times. This sequence joins TRBV27 and TRBJ2-2; D possibly uses TRBD1 or TRBD2 (5 bases each). Trimming pared 5 bases from V and 9 bases from J, leaving 19 bases between. Germline V gene data show CDR1 as MNHEY and CDR2 as SMNVEV (reference sequence). The CDR3 loop spans 15 amino acids. CDR3 sequence reads: CASSVKRGGSRELFF. The CDR3 coding sequence is TGTGCCAGCAGTGTTAAGAGGGGCGGCAGCCGGGAGCTGTTTTTT.

This clonotype was seen a few times. V is TRBV18 and J is TRBJ2-1; D is perhaps TRBD1 (6 bases). This CDR3 is 21 amino acids long. CDR1 is KGHSH and CDR2 is LQKENI in the germline V gene. The V gene lost 3 bases and the J gene lost 0 bases, with 27 bases spanning the gap. The CDR3 sequence: CASSPSEGVGATLPSYNEQFF. The CDR3 bases are TGTGCCAGCTCACCTTCAGAGGGGGTGGGGGCCACTTTGCCCTCCTACAATGAGCAGTTCTTC. Full variable domain (remainder filled in from reference TRBV18 and TRBJ2-1): NAGVMQNPRHLVRRRGQEARLRCSPMKGHSHVYWYRQLPEEGLKFMVYLQKENIIDESGMPKERFSAEFPKEGPSILRIQQVVRGDSAAYFCASSPSEGVGATLPSYNEQFFGPGTRLTVL.

About this clonotype: This may arise from a read error, as a much more abundant clone is one base away. The chain employs TRBV5-6 and TRBJ1-5; the D gene is possibly TRBD1 (5 bases). Germline CDR1 reads SGHDT; CDR2 reads YYEEEE. The CDR3 sequence is 14 residues long. V dropped 2 bases and J dropped 3 bases, with 9 bases sitting between them. In nucleotides, the CDR3 is TGTGCCAGCAGCTTCGCGGGGCCCAATCAGCCCCAGCATTTT. Its translation: CASSFAGPNQPQHF.

This clonotype appeared a few times. V is TRBV20-1 and J is TRBJ2-1; TRBD2 is a possible D gene (6 bases). In germline, CDR1 is DFQATT, CDR2 SNEGSKA (reference sequence). CDR3 size: 13 residues. V lost 1 base, J lost 12 bases, and 16 bases lay in between. This chain's CDR3 is CSARVAGRRRQFF. The CDR3 nucleotides are TGCAGTGCTAGAGTTGCGGGACGTCGCAGGCAGTTCTTC.

The V gene is TRBV12-3 or TRBV12-4, the J gene TRBJ2-2; D gene uncertain. V was pared by 6 bases and J by 6 bases, with 8 bases between. The CDR3 sequence is 12 residues long. The CDR3 nucleotides are TGTGCCAGCAGGCCCACGGCCGGGGAGCTGTTTTTT. This translates into CASRPTAGELFF.

This clonotype has a handful of counts. The chain has TRBV18 and TRBJ1-5, with TRBD1 as a possible D gene (6 bases). From germline, CDR1 is KGHSH and CDR2 LQKENI. Trimming left V 6 bases short and J 1 base short, with 10 bases between. This CDR3 spans 14 amino acids. The CDR3 loop reads CASSDGGSNQPQHF. CDR3 sequence (DNA): TGTGCCAGCTCCGACGGGGGCAGCAATCAGCCCCAGCATTTT.